This entry lists 32 T cell receptor beta chains sequenced from one sample in a study of lymphopenia after photon versus proton radiotherapy (dated by TCRdb to the late 2010s). Library prep was done by the immunoSEQ multiplex PCR assay. TCRdb stores this immuneACCESS table with in-frame sequences only. Part of the clones is absent; in the studies checked, under half of the shortfall reflects unresolved V genes, and no reason is known for the rest. The sample yields approximately 65,000 clones; about 85% were counted once. Around 13% of the sample lies in the top ten. Sequenced material: peripheral blood, taken from a patient treated with proton-based radiotherapy. Receptors originate from an elderly man with esophageal cancer.

The chain employs TRBV5-1 and TRBJ1-6; 8 bases fit TRBD1. Germline loops: CDR1 SGHRS, CDR2 YFSETQ. The CDR3 contains 14 residues. The V and J ends lost 2 bases and 10 bases, in that order; junction bases with no gene match: 5. The CDR3 DNA sequence: TGCGCCAGCAGCTTCGACAGGGGTCAATCACCCCTCCACTTT. Translating gives CASSFDRGQSPLHF.

The chain is built from TRBV18 and TRBJ2-7, with TRBD2 identical over 7 bases. CDR1 is KGHSH and CDR2 is LQKENI in the germline V gene. This CDR3 has 14 residues. V trimming: 4 bases; J trimming: 5 bases; junction bases outside the gene matches: 8. CDR3 loop: CASSLGLETHEQYF. The CDR3 region has the DNA TGTGCCAGCTCACTCGGACTAGAGACCCACGAGCAGTACTTC.

This chain joins TRBV19 and TRBJ2-7; D unresolved. The CDR3 covers 14 residues. Germline CDR1 and CDR2: LNHDA and SQIVND (reference sequence). V was cut by 2 bases and J by 4 bases, with 12 bases left in between. The CDR3 spells CASSIRVTEYEQYF. DNA of the CDR3: TGTGCCAGTAGTATAAGGGTCACGGAATACGAGCAGTACTTC.

The sample holds a few counts of this clone. V usage is TRBV29-1 and J usage is TRBJ2-3; TRBD2 aligns across 9 bases. Unmatched junction bases numbered 12, after V lost 6 bases and J lost 2 bases. Germline CDR1 is SQVTM and CDR2 is ANQGSEA. The CDR3 runs to 16 residues. The CDR3 nucleotides read TGCAGCGTGTCCTCCCCTAGCGGGGTGAACACAGATACGCAGTATTTT. Translation: CSVSSPSGVNTDTQYF.

The chain has TRBV5-1 and TRBJ1-1; D is unresolved. The CDR3 length is 15 residues. With 2 bases removed from V and 5 bases from J, the gap between germline ends came to 16 bases. CDR1 and CDR2 (germline): SGHRS, YFSETQ. Here the CDR3 DNA reads TGCGCCAGCAGCTTTAATAAGCTGGGCGAGACTGAAGCTTTCTTT. It codes for CASSFNKLGETEAFF.

The rearrangement links TRBV13 to TRBJ2-5, with TRBD2 identical over 12 bases. The CDR3 is 18 residues long. Looked up from germline, CDR1 is PRHDT and CDR2 is FYEKMQ (reference sequence). Trimming cost V 5 bases and J 3 bases; bases outside gene matches: 13. CDR3 sequence: CASSLNPLAGGPEETQYF. CDR3 DNA sequence: TGTGCCAGCAGCCTAAATCCCCTAGCGGGAGGGCCAGAAGAGACCCAGTACTTC.

The chain is built from TRBV6-1 and TRBJ2-1, with D possibly matching TRBD1 (5 bases). V lost 2 bases and J 6 bases, leaving 11 bases between the germline ends. The CDR3 sequence is 14 residues long. Germline V gene sequence: CDR1 MNHNS, CDR2 SASEGT. The CDR3 DNA reads TGTGCCAGCAGTGAATTGCAGGGTCCCAATGAGCAGTTCTTC. The encoded protein is CASSELQGPNEQFF.

A few counts support this clone. The chain links TRBV7-2 to TRBJ1-3, with D perhaps TRBD1 (6 bases). With 5 bases removed from V and 2 bases from J, the gap between germline ends came to 13 bases. The CDR3 extends over 15 amino acids. CDR1 is SGHTA, CDR2 FQGNSA, per germline. The CDR3 loop is CASSPDSRTGNTIYF. The CDR3 coding sequence is TGTGCCAGCAGCCCGGACAGTAGGACTGGAAACACCATATATTTT.

This chain connects TRBV30 to TRBJ2-3; 12 nucleotides agree with TRBD2. With 2 bases clipped from V and 4 bases from J, the junction kept 7 bases outside the gene matches. CDR1 is GTSNPN and CDR2 is SVGIG in the germline V gene (reference sequence). CDR3 length: 16 amino acids. CDR3 coding DNA: TGTGCCTGGAGTATCCCGACTAGCGGGAGACCAGATACGCAGTATTTT. Translation: CAWSIPTSGRPDTQYF.

The chain employs TRBV7-9 and TRBJ2-7, with TRBD1 identical over 9 bases. The CDR3 totals 15 residues. With 1 base clipped from V and 5 bases from J, the junction kept 6 bases outside the gene matches. CDR1 SEHNR and CDR2 FQNEAQ come from the germline V gene (reference sequence). CDR3 sequence reads: CASSLGGGQGHEQYF. In DNA, the CDR3 is TGTGCCAGCAGCTTAGGTGGGGGACAGGGCCACGAGCAGTACTTC.

The chain joins TRBV7-3 to TRBJ1-1; D is possibly TRBD1 (6 bases). Germline V CDR1 and CDR2: SGHTA, FQGTGA. The CDR3 length is 14 residues. Trimming pared 3 bases from V and 4 bases from J, leaving 12 bases between. CDR3 coding DNA: TGTGCCAGCAGCTTGGGTCCAGGGGTCACTGAAGCTTTCTTT. Residues: CASSLGPGVTEAFF.

The rearrangement joins TRBV4-1 to TRBJ2-1; D might be TRBD1 or TRBD2, each matching 5 bases. In germline, CDR1 is MGHRA, CDR2 YSYEKL. The CDR3 consists of 16 residues. V was cut by 3 bases and J by 0 bases, with 12 bases left in between. The CDR3 loop reads CASSHPGAGSYNEQFF. In DNA form, the CDR3 reads TGCGCCAGCAGCCATCCCGGGGCAGGCTCCTACAATGAGCAGTTCTTC.

By share, this clone counts as medium-sized. V and J are TRBV6-1 and TRBJ1-2, with no clear D. The CDR3 loop spans 15 amino acids. V was pared by 1 base and J by 4 bases, with 13 bases between. CDR1 MNHNS and CDR2 SASEGT come from the germline V gene. The CDR3 loop is CASSEGEGYSYGYTF. The CDR3 nucleotides read TGTGCCAGCAGTGAAGGAGAGGGATACTCCTATGGCTACACCTTC.

The chain combines TRBV7-8 with TRBJ2-1; no firm D call. This CDR3 is built from 17 residues. Trimming shortened V by 1 base and J by 1 base, and 14 bases separated the two germline ends. Germline-derived CDR1 and CDR2 are SGHVS and FQNEAQ. The CDR3 bases are TGTGCCAGCAGCTTAGTATTGAGCGAGAGTTCCTACAATGAGCAGTTCTTC. Translating gives CASSLVLSESSYNEQFF.

This chain joins TRBV7-2 and TRBJ2-6, with no clear D. The CDR3 covers 16 residues. Per the germline V gene, CDR1 is SGHTA and CDR2 is FQGNSA. Trimming took 0 bases from V and 4 from J, leaving 10 bases between them. The CDR3 nucleotides are TGTGCCAGCAGCTTAGCCCCTAGTCCCGGGGCCAACGTCCTGACTTTC. It is translated as CASSLAPSPGANVLTF.

This clone has a single count. The chain uses TRBV7-3 and TRBJ2-2; TRBD2 aligns across 8 bases. The germline gives CDR1 SGHTA, CDR2 FQGTGA. CDR3 length: 17 amino acids. Trimming removed 2 bases from V and 2 bases from J; junction bases left unmatched: 7. The CDR3 DNA follows: TGTGCCAGCAGCTTATCGGCAGCGGGGGTAAACACCGGGGAGCTGTTTTTT. Its protein is CASSLSAAGVNTGELFF.

V and J are TRBV5-6 and TRBJ1-1; 8 nucleotides agree with TRBD1. Trimming cost V 3 bases and J 4 bases; bases outside gene matches: 8. The CDR3 extends over 15 amino acids. Germline V gene data show CDR1 as SGHDT and CDR2 as YYEEEE. For the CDR3, the DNA is TGTGCCAGCAGCTATCGACAGGGGAGTCGCACTGAAGCTTTCTTT. Protein sequence: CASSYRQGSRTEAFF.

This chain connects TRBV2 to TRBJ2-1; TRBD2 is a possible D gene (5 bases). Germline V gene sequence: CDR1 SNHLY, CDR2 FYNNEI. This CDR3 is 13 amino acids long. The V gene lost 10 bases and the J gene lost 0 bases, with 10 bases spanning the gap. The CDR3 DNA reads TGTGCCAAAAGCGGAGACTCCTACAATGAGCAGTTCTTC. This translates into CAKSGDSYNEQFF. Supplemented by reference TRBV2 and TRBJ2-1, the full variable domain reads EPEVTQTPSHQVTQMGQEVILRCVPISNHLYFYWYRQILGQKVEFLVSFYNNEISEKSEIFDDQFSVERPDGSNFTLKIRSTKLEDSAMYFCAKSGDSYNEQFFGPGTRLTVL.

The chain joins TRBV4-1 to TRBJ2-1; TRBD2 aligns across 8 bases. This CDR3 region has 15 residues. The junction had 5 bases not matched to a gene; V was cut back by 0 bases and J by 7 bases. In germline, CDR1 is MGHRA, CDR2 YSYEKL. The CDR3 spells CASSQDRGGWNEQFF. DNA of the CDR3: TGCGCCAGCAGCCAAGACCGGGGGGGATGGAATGAGCAGTTCTTC.

The gene calls are TRBV9 and TRBJ2-1, with TRBD2 as a possible D gene (5 bases). The CDR3 sequence is 15 residues long. From germline, CDR1 is SGDLS and CDR2 YYNGEE. With 3 bases removed from V and 5 bases from J, the gap between germline ends came to 15 bases. The CDR3 nucleotides are TGTGCCAGCAGCGCAAGCGGATCGGGTAACAATGAGCAGTTCTTC. It encodes CASSASGSGNNEQFF.

The chain employs TRBV20-1 and TRBJ1-2, with 7 bases identical to TRBD1. The trim removed 6 bases at V and 6 bases at J, leaving 4 bases unmatched. CDR1 is DFQATT, CDR2 SNEGSKA, per germline (reference sequence). The CDR3 totals 11 residues. The CDR3 reads CSALGQDGYTF. CDR3 in DNA: TGCAGTGCCTTAGGACAGGATGGCTACACCTTC.

The chain links TRBV7-2 to TRBJ2-3, with 9 positions matching TRBD2. With 8 bases clipped from V and 4 bases from J, the junction kept 13 bases outside the gene matches. CDR3 length: 16 amino acids. Germline CDR1 and CDR2: SGHTA and FQGNSA. In DNA, the CDR3 is TGTGCCAGCTCCCGAGTTCCTAGCGGGGTAGCAGATACGCAGTATTTT. Translated, it gives CASSRVPSGVADTQYF.

J is TRBJ2-7 and V is TRBV5-6; 9 nucleotides match TRBD2. V lost 1 base to trimming and J lost 3 bases; unmatched junction nucleotides: 5. The CDR3 is 15 amino acids. Per germline, CDR1 SGHDT and CDR2 YYEEEE. CDR3 nucleotides: TGTGCCAGCAGCTTGTGGGGACTAGCCGGCTACGAGCAGTACTTC. Amino acids: CASSLWGLAGYEQYF.

V and J are TRBV5-5 and TRBJ1-5, with D tentatively TRBD1 (5 bases). V gave up 4 bases and J gave up 5 bases, with 13 bases separating them. The CDR3 spans 14 residues. Germline-derived CDR1 and CDR2 are SGHKS and YYEKEE (reference sequence). CDR3 sequence (DNA): TGTGCCAGCAGCCCAGGGACGGCTTATCAGCCCCAGCATTTT. This codes for CASSPGTAYQPQHF.

Notes on this clone: It may be a read error: a sequence one base away is much more abundant. The chain uses TRBV4-3 and TRBJ1-2; D may be TRBD1 (5 bases). Germline CDR1 and CDR2: LGHNA and YSLEER. Trimming cost V 2 bases and J 5 bases, with 12 bases left between them. CDR3 length: 14 residues. CDR3 sequence reads: CASSQNRAGYGYTF. The CDR3 DNA follows: TGCGCCAGCAGCCAAAATCGGGCAGGGTATGGCTACACCTTC.

The chain employs TRBV7-6 and TRBJ2-3; D call uncertain. The germline V gene encodes CDR1 SGHVS and CDR2 FNYEAQ. V was trimmed by 2 bases and J by 3 bases, leaving 12 bases between them. This CDR3 is built from 15 residues. CDR3 amino acids: CASSLRTALTDTQYF. CDR3 sequence (DNA): TGTGCCAGCAGCTTAAGGACCGCCCTAACAGATACGCAGTATTTT.

CDR3 sequence: CSVEQNTDTQYF. The DNA of the CDR3 is TGCAGCGTTGAACAGAACACAGATACGCAGTATTTT. The V gene is TRBV29-1, the J gene TRBJ2-3; D not resolved. CDR3 length: 12 residues. Germline lookup yields CDR1 SQVTM and CDR2 ANQGSEA. The V and J ends lost 2 bases and 2 bases respectively, with 5 bases between them.

The V gene is TRBV29-1, the J gene TRBJ2-5; 9 bases map to TRBD2. V shed 1 base, J shed 5 bases, and the junction held 11 bases outside the gene matches. The CDR3 extends over 16 amino acids. The germline V gene has CDR1 SQVTM and CDR2 ANQGSEA. The CDR3: CSVEAGRGGLKETQYF. The CDR3 DNA reads TGCAGCGTTGAAGCGGGGCGGGGGGGCCTAAAGGAGACCCAGTACTTC.

The V call is TRBV5-1, the J call TRBJ1-1; D might be TRBD1 (6 bases). The V end lost 6 bases, the J end lost 1 base, and 16 bases lay between the germline ends. The CDR3 length is 15 residues. Looked up from germline, CDR1 is SGHRS and CDR2 is YFSETQ. The DNA of the CDR3 is TGCGCCAGCATCTTATATCCGACAGGGAACACTGAAGCTTTCTTT. Translating gives CASILYPTGNTEAFF.

V usage is TRBV6-5 and J usage is TRBJ2-1; 11 bases fit TRBD2. Germline lookup yields CDR1 MNHEY and CDR2 SVGAGI. V lost 6 bases, J lost 6 bases, and 4 bases stayed unmatched. This CDR3 has 14 residues. CDR3 residues: CASRPSGRSNEQFF. CDR3 nucleotide sequence: TGTGCCAGCAGACCTAGCGGGAGGAGCAATGAGCAGTTCTTC.

The V call is TRBV7-2, the J call TRBJ1-4; D call uncertain. Germline CDR1 SGHTA, CDR2 FQGNSA. V was clipped by 5 bases and J by 10 bases, with 11 bases between them. The CDR3 is made up of 12 amino acids. For the CDR3, the DNA is TGTGCCAGCAGCCTCCTGGGAGTAAAACTGTTTTTT. Amino acid sequence: CASSLLGVKLFF.

The chain couples TRBV9 to TRBJ1-3; D might be TRBD1 (5 bases). V gave up 4 bases and J gave up 2 bases, with 10 bases separating them. CDR1 and CDR2 (germline): SGDLS, YYNGEE. The CDR3 covers 14 residues. In nucleotides, the CDR3 is TGTGCCAGCAGCCCTCAGGGAACTGGAAACACCATATATTTT. Its translation is CASSPQGTGNTIYF. Full variable domain (rest looked up from reference TRBV9 and TRBJ1-3): DSGVTQTPKHLITATGQRVTLRCSPRSGDLSVYWYQQSLDQGLQFLIQYYNGEERAKGNILERFSAQQFPDLHSELNLSSLELGDSALYFCASSPQGTGNTIYFGEGSWLTVV.